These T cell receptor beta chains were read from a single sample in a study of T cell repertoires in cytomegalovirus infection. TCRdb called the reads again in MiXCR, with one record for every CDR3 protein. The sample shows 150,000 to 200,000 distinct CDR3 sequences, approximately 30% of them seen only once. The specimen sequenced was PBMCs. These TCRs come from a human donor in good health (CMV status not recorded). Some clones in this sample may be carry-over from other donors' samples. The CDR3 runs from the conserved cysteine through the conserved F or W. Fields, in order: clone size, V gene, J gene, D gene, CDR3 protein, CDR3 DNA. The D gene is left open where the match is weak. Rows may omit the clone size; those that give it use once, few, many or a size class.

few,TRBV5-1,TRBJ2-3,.,CASSLMNTQYF,TGCGCCAGCAGCTTGATGAATACGCAGTATTTT
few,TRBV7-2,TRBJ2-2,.,CASGPTLPIGELFF,TGTGCCAGCGGACCCACCCTCCCCATCGGGGAGCTGTTTTTT
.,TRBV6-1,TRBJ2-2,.,CASSKRAPRGTGELFF,TGTGCCAGCAGTAAGCGGGCCCCTCGGGGTACCGGGGAGCTGTTTTTT
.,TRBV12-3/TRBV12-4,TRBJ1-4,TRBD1,CASSFADRTWEKLFF,TGTGCCAGCAGTTTTGCGGACAGGACATGGGAAAAACTGTTTTTT
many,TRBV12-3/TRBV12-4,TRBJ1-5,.,CASSPGAAQPQHF,TGTGCCAGCAGCCCCGGGGCCGCTCAGCCCCAGCATTTT
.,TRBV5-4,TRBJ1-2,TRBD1,CASSLPGPGTGTGGYTF,TGTGCCAGCAGCTTACCGGGTCCCGGGACAGGGACGGGTGGCTACACCTTC
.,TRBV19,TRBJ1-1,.,CASGRMSANTEAFF,TGTGCCAGTGGGCGGATGTCGGCGAACACTGAAGCTTTCTTT
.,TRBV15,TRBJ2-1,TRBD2,CATSPLGGSNEQFF,TGTGCCACCAGCCCCCTGGGGGGGAGTAATGAGCAGTTCTTC
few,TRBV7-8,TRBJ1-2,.,CASSPQLNYGYTF,TGTGCCAGCAGCCCACAGCTTAACTATGGCTACACCTTC
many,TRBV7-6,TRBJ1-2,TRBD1,CVVAGGSVGYTF,TGTGTGGTCGCAGGGGGCTCGGTTGGCTACACCTTC
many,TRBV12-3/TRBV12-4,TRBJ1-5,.,CASSNRWGGTSNQPQHF,TGTGCCAGCAGCAACCGCTGGGGGGGCACGAGCAATCAGCCCCAGCATTTT
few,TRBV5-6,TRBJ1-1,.,CASSFPDSLGTEAFF,TGTGCCAGCAGCTTTCCGGACAGCTTAGGCACTGAAGCTTTCTTT
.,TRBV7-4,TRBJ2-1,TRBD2,CASSPPGGGAYNEQFF,TGTGCCAGCAGCCCACCGGGGGGGGGGGCCTACAATGAGCAGTTCTTC
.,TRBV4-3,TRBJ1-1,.,CASSPGSRDVNTEAFF,TGCGCCAGCAGCCCAGGGAGTCGGGACGTTAACACTGAAGCTTTCTTT
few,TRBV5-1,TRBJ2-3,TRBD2,CASSRLRGNTDTQYF,TGCGCCAGCAGCCGTCTGCGGGGGAATACAGATACGCAGTATTTT
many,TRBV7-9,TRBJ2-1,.,CASSVPRRTPSPYNEQFF,TGTGCCAGCAGCGTACCCCGGCGGACTCCCAGCCCCTACAATGAGCAGTTCTTC
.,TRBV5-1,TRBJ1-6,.,CASSLGPGDKSPLHF,TGCGCCAGCAGCTTGGGACCCGGAGATAAGTCACCCCTCCACTTT
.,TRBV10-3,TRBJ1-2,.,CAISEVEQRANANYGYTF,TGTGCCATCAGTGAGGTGGAACAGAGGGCAAACGCTAACTATGGCTACACCTTC
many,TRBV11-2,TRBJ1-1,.,CASSSGDKGAEAFF,TGTGCCAGCAGCTCAGGGGATAAGGGAGCTGAAGCTTTCTTT
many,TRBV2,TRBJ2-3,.,CASSAHTGYTDTQYF,TGTGCCAGCAGTGCTCACACCGGGTACACAGATACGCAGTATTTT
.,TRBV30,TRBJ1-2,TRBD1,CAWKIRDSYGYTF,TGTGCCTGGAAAATAAGGGACAGCTATGGCTACACCTTC
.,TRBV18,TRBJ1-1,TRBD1,CASSPGTGRLNTEAFF,TGTGCCAGCTCACCGGGGACAGGAAGATTGAACACTGAAGCTTTCTTT
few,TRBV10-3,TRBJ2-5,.,CAISPGEETQYF,TGTGCCATCAGTCCGGGGGAAGAGACCCAGTACTTC
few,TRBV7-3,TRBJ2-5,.,CASSLSIQETQYF,TGTGCCAGCAGCTTAAGTATCCAAGAGACCCAGTACTTC
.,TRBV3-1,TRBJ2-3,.,CASSQVEGSTQYF,TGTGCCAGCAGCCAAGTCGAAGGAAGTACGCAGTATTTT
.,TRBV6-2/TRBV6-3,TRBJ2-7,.,CASSYTGRLPTYEQYF,TGTGCCAGCAGTTATACCGGACGCTTGCCCACCTACGAGCAGTACTTC
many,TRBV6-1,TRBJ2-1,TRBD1,CASSRTVDRDPYNEQFF,TGTGCCAGCAGCCGGACTGTAGACAGGGACCCCTACAATGAGCAGTTCTTC
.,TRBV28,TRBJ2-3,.,CASKKSGTDTQYF,TGTGCCAGCAAGAAGTCCGGCACAGATACGCAGTATTTT
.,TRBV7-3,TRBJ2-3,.,CASSSQTGGTDTQYF,TGTGCCAGCAGCTCCCAGACGGGGGGCACAGATACGCAGTATTTT